The 15 T cell receptor beta chains below were found in one sample sequenced in a study of beta chain features in type 1 diabetes. The sequenced template was cDNA made from the entire isolated RNA. The repertoire was sequenced with immunoSEQ multiplex PCR; TCRdb's copy has only in-frame clones and lacks some. The sample carries 35,000 to 50,000 clones, approximately 48% recorded once. The sample consisted of stem cell memory CD4+ T cells from blood. These receptors came from a woman aged 30 to 39 in good health.

The chain carries TRBV28 and TRBJ1-2; unclear D gene. CDR3 size: 15 residues. Germline CDR1 reads MDHEN; CDR2 reads SYDVKM. V was pared by 5 bases and J by 4 bases, with 17 bases between. The CDR3 loop is CASSPLGQTFYGYTF. The CDR3 coding sequence is TGTGCCAGCAGTCCGTTGGGTCAGACTTTCTATGGCTACACCTTC.

The sample holds a few counts of this clone. The chain recombines TRBV5-4 with TRBJ1-1, with D maybe TRBD1 (5 bases). V lost 3 bases to trimming and J lost 1 base, with 16 bases between them. The CDR3 contains 16 residues. Looked up from germline, CDR1 is SGHNT and CDR2 is YYREEE (reference sequence). The DNA for the CDR3 is TGTGCCAGCAGCTATCTGTTGGGGGGAGGGAACACTGAAGCTTTCTTT. Amino acid sequence: CASSYLLGGGNTEAFF.

The V call is TRBV15, the J call TRBJ2-1; tentative D call: TRBD2 (6 bases). This CDR3 region has 15 residues. Germline lookup yields CDR1 LNHNV and CDR2 YYDKDF (reference sequence). V was pared by 6 bases and J by 1 base, with 13 bases between. The CDR3 region has the DNA TGTGCCACCAGTGACGTTCGGGGGTCCTACAATGAGCAGTTCTTC. This encodes CATSDVRGSYNEQFF. Full variable domain (missing parts from reference TRBV15 and TRBJ2-1): DAMVIQNPRYQVTQFGKPVTLSCSQTLNHNVMYWYQQKSSQAPKLLFHYYDKDFNNEADTPDNFQSRRPNTSFCFLDIRSPGLGDTAMYLCATSDVRGSYNEQFFGPGTRLTVL.

This clone showed up just a few times. The rearrangement links TRBV29-1 to TRBJ1-4; 8 nucleotides line up with TRBD1. The CDR3 contains 13 residues. The trim removed 1 base at V and 5 bases at J, leaving 0 bases unmatched. The germline V gene has CDR1 SQVTM and CDR2 ANQGSEA. CDR3 DNA sequence: TGCAGCGTTGAAGGGACAGGGAATGAAAAACTGTTTTTT. Translated, it gives CSVEGTGNEKLFF.

This clone has only a few counts. V and J are TRBV28 and TRBJ2-4; 8 positions agree with TRBD2. Germline V gives CDR1 MDHEN, CDR2 SYDVKM. The junction had 7 bases not matched to a gene; V was cut back by 8 bases and J by 7 bases. This CDR3 comprises 13 residues. CDR3 loop: CASRLVAGNIQYF. The CDR3 DNA reads as TGTGCCAGCCGCTTAGTAGCGGGGAACATTCAGTACTTC.

In this sample, this clone turned up a few times. This chain joins TRBV7-8 and TRBJ2-3; tentative D call: TRBD2 (6 bases). The CDR3 runs 15 residues. V lost 1 base to trimming and J lost 5 bases, with 13 bases between them. CDR1 is SGHVS and CDR2 is FQNEAQ in the germline V gene. The CDR3 spells CASSLVATRRDTQYF. The CDR3 DNA follows: TGTGCCAGCAGCTTAGTAGCGACTAGGAGAGATACGCAGTATTTT.

The chain couples TRBV4-2 to TRBJ2-3, with TRBD2 matching 10 bases. The CDR3 totals 16 residues. V gave up 4 bases and J gave up 0 bases; unmatched junction bases: 4. Germline CDR1 and CDR2: LGHNA and YNFKEQ. This chain's CDR3 is CASSLPTSGSTDTQYF. CDR3 coding DNA: TGTGCCAGCAGCCTCCCGACTAGCGGGAGCACAGATACGCAGTATTTT.

This clone was found a few times. The chain combines TRBV7-9 with TRBJ1-1; D unclear. From germline, CDR1 is SEHNR and CDR2 FQNEAQ (reference sequence). V lost 2 bases, J lost 2 bases, and 9 bases lay in between. The CDR3 runs 14 residues. The CDR3 protein is CASSLRSLNTEAFF. The CDR3 region has the DNA TGTGCCAGCAGCTTACGGAGCCTTAACACTGAAGCTTTCTTT.

This clone showed up just once. This chain links TRBV30 with TRBJ1-6; D remains unclear. The CDR3 is 15 amino acids. V lost 3 bases to trimming and J lost 0 bases, with 9 bases between them. In germline, CDR1 is GTSNPN, CDR2 SVGIG (reference sequence). DNA of the CDR3: TGTGCCTGGAGACCATTGAGCTCCTATAATTCACCCCTCCACTTT. Encoded protein: CAWRPLSSYNSPLHF.

This clone was counted between two and nine times. The chain couples TRBV29-1 to TRBJ2-1; TRBD1 is a possible D gene (5 bases). The CDR3 loop spans 15 amino acids. Trimming cost V 4 bases and J 2 bases, with 15 bases left between them. Germline V CDR1 and CDR2: SQVTM, ANQGSEA. CDR3 nucleotides: TGCAGCGTTGTAGATTGGGGCTCCCCCTACAATGAGCAGTTCTTC. This gives the protein CSVVDWGSPYNEQFF.

The CDR3 spells CASSLAFSSGSAYEQYF. The CDR3 DNA reads TGTGCCAGCAGCTTAGCATTCTCTAGCGGGAGCGCCTACGAGCAGTACTTC. The V call is TRBV13, the J call TRBJ2-7, with TRBD2 identical over 10 bases. V gave up 1 base and J gave up 2 bases; unmatched junction bases: 8. The CDR3 runs 17 residues. The germline V gene has CDR1 PRHDT and CDR2 FYEKMQ (reference sequence). Complete variable domain (other parts from reference TRBV13 and TRBJ2-7): AAGVIQSPRHLIKEKRETATLKCYPIPRHDTVYWYQQGPGQDPQFLISFYEKMQSDKGSIPDRFSAQQFSDYHSELNMSSLELGDSALYFCASSLAFSSGSAYEQYFGPGTRLTVT.

The V call is TRBV28, the J call TRBJ1-2; TRBD1 matches at 8 bases. This CDR3 contains 13 residues. Losses at the gene ends were 7 bases for V and 14 bases for J; bases not matched to a gene: 15. From germline, CDR1 is MDHEN and CDR2 SYDVKM. The DNA for the CDR3 is TGTGCCAGCACCCTCGGGACAGGACCTCCTTTAACCTTC. It codes for CASTLGTGPPLTF.

This clone has more than one count but fewer than ten. The chain combines TRBV4-3 with TRBJ1-5; D unresolved. The CDR3 has 13 amino acids. Germline V gene data show CDR1 as LGHNA and CDR2 as YSLEER. The ends were cut back, 0 bases at V and 11 bases at J, with 11 bases in the middle. The CDR3 is CASSQERRGSQHF. The CDR3 DNA reads as TGCGCCAGCAGCCAAGAACGAAGAGGGTCCCAGCATTTT.

The genes are TRBV27 and TRBJ2-3; 8 bases align to TRBD2. Germline V gene data show CDR1 as MNHEY and CDR2 as SMNVEV (reference sequence). The V segment lost 7 bases and the J segment 0 bases; nucleotides outside the gene matches: 9. The CDR3 is 16 amino acids. DNA for the CDR3: TGTGCCAGCAAGATGGTAGCGGGGCCTAGCACAGATACGCAGTATTTT. Translation: CASKMVAGPSTDTQYF.

This clone was detected only a few times. The chain combines TRBV2 with TRBJ2-3, with TRBD2 identical over 8 bases. The CDR3 sequence is 15 residues long. Germline CDR1 and CDR2: SNHLY and FYNNEI. Losses at the gene ends were 7 bases for V and 0 bases for J; bases not matched to a gene: 6. CDR3 residues: CASIGREASTDTQYF. For the CDR3, the DNA is TGTGCCAGCATCGGGCGGGAGGCCAGCACAGATACGCAGTATTTT.